One sample yielded the 10 T cell receptor beta chains listed below, sequenced in a study of long-term antiretroviral therapy in people with HIV. Samples were assayed with immunoSEQ v3.0 at survey level. The data were produced by immunoSEQ multiplex PCR, yet TCRdb's version contains in-frame clones alone and is incomplete. The sample lists under 45,000 clones; approximately 85% were seen once. Sequencing used unsorted PBMCs, obtained just under 2.9 years before starting antiretroviral therapy. The source is a woman aged 25-40 years with HIV.

V is TRBV7-6 and J is TRBJ2-5; D is ambiguous. Trimming left V 6 bases short and J 0 bases short, with 14 bases between. CDR3 size: 15 residues. From germline, CDR1 is SGHVS and CDR2 FNYEAQ. For the CDR3, the DNA is TGTGCCAGCAGTCTTATTAGGGATTACCAAGAGACCCAGTACTTC. Translation gives CASSLIRDYQETQYF.

The chain couples TRBV7-9 to TRBJ1-1; weak D call: TRBD1 (6 bases). The CDR3 extends over 13 amino acids. CDR1 is SEHNR and CDR2 is FQNEAQ in the germline V gene (reference sequence). V was pared by 4 bases and J by 5 bases, with 11 bases between. The CDR3 bases are TGTGCCAGCAGCTCGTTGCAGGGGACTGAAGCTTTCTTT. Translated, it gives CASSSLQGTEAFF.

This clone was recorded once. The CDR3 loop is CAISELSEAAGNTIYF. The DNA of the CDR3 is TGTGCCATCAGTGAGTTGAGCGAAGCAGCTGGAAACACCATATATTTT. The chain couples TRBV10-3 to TRBJ1-3, with D uncertain. V shed 1 base and J shed 2 bases, with 12 bases lying between them. The CDR3 spans 16 residues. Germline loops: CDR1 ENHRY, CDR2 SYGVKD.

The V and J genes are TRBV2 and TRBJ2-1; D is unclear. CDR3 length: 12 residues. CDR1 SNHLY and CDR2 FYNNEI come from the germline V gene. The germline V and J ends were trimmed by 9 bases and 5 bases, with 11 bases remaining between them. CDR3 sequence: CASSRNDNEQFF. The CDR3 DNA reads as TGTGCCAGTTCCCGGAATGACAATGAGCAGTTCTTC.

CDR3 nucleotide sequence: TGTGCCAGCAGTTCAACATTCGACAGGGTCACCCTCCACTTT. Translated: CASSSTFDRVTLHF. The J gene is TRBJ1-6, the V gene TRBV6-1; TRBD1 aligns across 7 bases. This CDR3 comprises 14 residues. Germline values: CDR1 MNHNS, CDR2 SASEGT. Trimming at V came to 5 bases and at J to 14 bases, leaving 12 bases not matched to a gene.

The gene calls are TRBV6-5 and TRBJ1-3; 8 bases agree with TRBD1. The ends lost 10 bases at V and 3 bases at J; junction bases unmatched: 5. CDR1 and CDR2 from the germline V gene are MNHEY and SVGAGI. The CDR3 sequence is 13 residues long. CDR3 loop: CATTTGGGNTIYF. Here the CDR3 DNA reads TGTGCCACCACCACAGGGGGTGGAAACACCATATATTTT.

Turning to this clone: Other DNA sequences in the sample encode the same CDR3. The chain couples TRBV9 to TRBJ2-2, with a possible D match to TRBD1 (6 bases). V lost 3 bases and J lost 1, with 7 bases in between. Germline-derived CDR1 and CDR2 are SGDLS and YYNGEE. CDR3 length equals 14 residues. The CDR3 loop reads CASSADRNTGELFF. DNA for the CDR3: TGTGCCAGCAGCGCGGACAGGAACACCGGGGAGCTGTTTTTT.

CDR3 sequence: CASSDSSSYNEQFF. DNA for the CDR3: TGTGCCAGCAGTGACAGTAGCTCCTACAATGAGCAGTTCTTC. The V call is TRBV6-4, the J call TRBJ2-1; D call uncertain. Germline V gene data show CDR1 as MRHNA and CDR2 as SNTAGT. The V end was cut by 2 bases, the J end by 0 bases, with 5 bases between. The CDR3 covers 14 residues.

The genes are TRBV27 and TRBJ1-3, with D hard to call. In germline, CDR1 is MNHEY, CDR2 SMNVEV (reference sequence). This CDR3 spans 13 amino acids. The V gene lost 2 bases and the J gene lost 4 bases, with 6 bases spanning the gap. The CDR3 protein is CASSLMVGNTIYF. The CDR3 coding sequence is TGTGCCAGCAGTTTAATGGTGGGAAACACCATATATTTT.

This rearrangement joins TRBV27 to TRBJ2-4, with TRBD1 identical over 9 bases. The junction had 15 bases not matched to a gene; V was cut back by 5 bases and J by 1 base. Germline V CDR1 and CDR2: MNHEY, SMNVEV (reference sequence). The CDR3 contains 19 residues. The CDR3 bases are TGTGCCAGCAGTAAAGTCTGGGACAGGGATTTCACGGCCAAAAACATTCAGTACTTC. Translation gives CASSKVWDRDFTAKNIQYF.